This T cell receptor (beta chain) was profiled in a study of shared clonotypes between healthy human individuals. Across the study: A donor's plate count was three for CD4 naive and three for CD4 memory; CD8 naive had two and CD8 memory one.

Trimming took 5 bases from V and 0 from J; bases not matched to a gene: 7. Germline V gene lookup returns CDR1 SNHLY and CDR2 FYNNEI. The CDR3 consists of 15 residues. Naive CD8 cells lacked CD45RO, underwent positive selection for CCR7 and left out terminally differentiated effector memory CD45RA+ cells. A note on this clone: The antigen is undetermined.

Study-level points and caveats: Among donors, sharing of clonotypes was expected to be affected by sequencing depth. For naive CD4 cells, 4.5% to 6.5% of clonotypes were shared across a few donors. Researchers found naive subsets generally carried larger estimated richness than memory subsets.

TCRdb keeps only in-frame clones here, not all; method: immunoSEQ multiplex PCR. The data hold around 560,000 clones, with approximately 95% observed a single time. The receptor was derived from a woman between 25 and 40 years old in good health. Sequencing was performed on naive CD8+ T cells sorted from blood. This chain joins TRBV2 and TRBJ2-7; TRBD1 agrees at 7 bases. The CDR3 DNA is TGTGCCAGCAGTAGGGCAAGGACAGGCTCCTACGAGCAGTACTTC. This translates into CASSRARTGSYEQYF.